This passage covers 3 T cell receptor beta chains from one sample sequenced in a study of CD8 T cells in ankylosing spondylitis. Findings of the study overall: Seven to nine highly homologous variants formed a TCR beta motif that appeared characteristic of ankylosing spondylitis blood.

No cognate antigen is known for these TCRs. One entry per CDR3 protein, called by TCRdb with MiXCR from the 5' RACE reads. The data hold fewer than 500,000 distinct CDR3 sequences, with about 24% observed a single time. The sample was blood, either unsorted or a sorted T cell fraction (not recorded which). The receptors derive from a male donor with ankylosing spondylitis.

The CDR3 DNA reads TGTGCCAGCAGCCTAAGTCCGGGCTCTGGAAACACCATATATTTT. It yields the protein CASSLSPGSGNTIYF. The J gene is TRBJ1-3, the V gene TRBV11-2; D gene unclear. Trimming cost V 5 bases and J 0 bases, with 11 bases left between them. Germline V gene data show CDR1 as SGHAT and CDR2 as FQNNGV. This CDR3 spans 15 amino acids.

V is TRBV7-2 and J is TRBJ2-7; D might be TRBD1 (6 bases). V was shortened by 2 bases and J by 5 bases, with 16 bases between the two germline ends. The CDR3 consists of 15 residues. Germline assignment: CDR1 SGHTA and CDR2 FQGNSA. The CDR3 DNA sequence: TGTGCCAGCAGCTTAAGATTGGCAGGGGTTCACGAGCAGTACTTC. Residues: CASSLRLAGVHEQYF.

This chain joins TRBV7-2 and TRBJ1-4; D is uncertain. Germline V CDR1 and CDR2: SGHTA, FQGNSA. There are 13 residues in the CDR3. The V and J ends lost 1 base and 10 bases respectively, with 10 bases between them. CDR3 nucleotide sequence: TGTGCCAGCAGCTTAGTCGTGAGTCGAAAACTGTTTTTT. This codes for CASSLVVSRKLFF.